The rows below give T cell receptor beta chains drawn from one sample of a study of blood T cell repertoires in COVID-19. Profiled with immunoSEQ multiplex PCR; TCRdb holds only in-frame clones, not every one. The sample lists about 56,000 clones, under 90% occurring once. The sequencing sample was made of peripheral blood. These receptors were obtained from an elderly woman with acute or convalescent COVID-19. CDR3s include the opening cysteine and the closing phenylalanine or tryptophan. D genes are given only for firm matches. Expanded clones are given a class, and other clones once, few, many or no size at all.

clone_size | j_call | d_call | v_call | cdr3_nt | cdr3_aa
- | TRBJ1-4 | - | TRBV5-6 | TGTGCCAGCAGCTTGGTTTCTACCGTCTACTCTAATGAAAAACTGTTTTTT | CASSLVSTVYSNEKLFF
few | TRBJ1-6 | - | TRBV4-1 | TGCGCCAGCAGCCAAGGAGGGAATTCACCCCTCCACTTT | CASSQGGNSPLHF
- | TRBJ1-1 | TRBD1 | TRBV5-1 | TGCGCCAGCAGCCCAAGACAGGGGACTCCATATGAAGCTTTCTTT | CASSPRQGTPYEAFF
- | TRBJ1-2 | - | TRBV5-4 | TGTGCCAGCAGCCCCGGGGGAGGGATCTATGGCTACACCTTC | CASSPGGGIYGYTF
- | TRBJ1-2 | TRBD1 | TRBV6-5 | TGTGCCAGCAGAACAGGGGGCAATGGCTACACCTTC | CASRTGGNGYTF
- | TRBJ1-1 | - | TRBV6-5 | TGTGCCAGCAGTTACTCGGCTCCAGGCGTCTCTGAAGCTTTCTTT | CASSYSAPGVSEAFF
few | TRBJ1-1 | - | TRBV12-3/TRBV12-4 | TGTGCCAGCGGGCAGGGAGGGACTGAAGCTTTCTTT | CASGQGGTEAFF
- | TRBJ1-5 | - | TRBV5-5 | TGTGCCAGCAGCTTGGCGGGGGGCCAATCCAATCAGCCCCAGCATTTT | CASSLAGGQSNQPQHF
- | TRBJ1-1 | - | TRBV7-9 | TGTGCCAGCAGCTTAGATTTCACAAACACTGAAGCTTTCTTT | CASSLDFTNTEAFF
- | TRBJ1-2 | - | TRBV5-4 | TGTGCCAGTCTTAACAGGAGCGTCTCTAACTATGGCTACACCTTC | CASLNRSVSNYGYTF
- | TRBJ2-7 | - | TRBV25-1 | TGTGCCAGCAGTGCGTCCGGGACACCAACCTACGAGCAGTACTTC | CASSASGTPTYEQYF
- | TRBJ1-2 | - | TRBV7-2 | TGTGCCAGCAGCTTGGCGGACAAAGCTAACTATGGCTACACCTTC | CASSLADKANYGYTF
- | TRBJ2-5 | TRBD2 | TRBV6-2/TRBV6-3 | TGTGCCAGCAGTCCCCGTACCGGGACTAGCGGGGGGCTACAAGAGACCCAGTACTTC | CASSPRTGTSGGLQETQYF
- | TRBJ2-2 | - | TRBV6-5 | TGTGCCAGTTGGAGCCGCAGCACCGGGGAGCTGTTTTTT | CASWSRSTGELFF
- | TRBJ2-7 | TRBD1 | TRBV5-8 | TGTGCCAGCAGCTTTAAGACAGGGGGTCGGTACGAGCAGTACTTC | CASSFKTGGRYEQYF
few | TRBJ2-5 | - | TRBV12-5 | TGTGCTAGTGGTTTGAGGGGTAGCTACCAAGAGACCCAGTACTTC | CASGLRGSYQETQYF
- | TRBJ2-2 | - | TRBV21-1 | TGTGCCAGCAGCAAAGGCGGGGACCCCTCCGCGAACACCGGGGAGCTGTTTTTT | CASSKGGDPSANTGELFF
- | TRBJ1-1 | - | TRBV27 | TGTGCCAGCAGGTGGGGCCTTGAAGCTTTCTTT | CASRWGLEAFF
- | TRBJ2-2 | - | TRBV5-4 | TGTGCCAGCAGCTTGGGATCTCAGACGAACACCGGGGAGCTGTTTTTT | CASSLGSQTNTGELFF
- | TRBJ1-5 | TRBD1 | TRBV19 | TGTGCCAGTAGTACTCTACCGGGACAGGGGAATCAGCCCCAGCATTTT | CASSTLPGQGNQPQHF
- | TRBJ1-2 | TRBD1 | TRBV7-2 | TGTGCCAGCAGCTTAGAGTGGGGACAGGGTTTATCGAGCGGCTACACCTTC | CASSLEWGQGLSSGYTF
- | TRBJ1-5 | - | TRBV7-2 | TGTGCCAGCAGCTTAGGGGGAGGCAATCAGCCCCAGCATTTT | CASSLGGGNQPQHF
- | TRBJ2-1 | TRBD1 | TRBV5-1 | TGCGCCAGCACCCGTGGCGGGACAGGGGGCAACAATGAGCAGTTCTTC | CASTRGGTGGNNEQFF
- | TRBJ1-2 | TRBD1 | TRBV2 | TGTGCCAGCAGTGAAGAGGGACAGGGACGCTATGGCTACACCTTC | CASSEEGQGRYGYTF